These 9 T cell receptor beta chains share one sample of origin, sequenced in a study of blood T cell repertoires in COVID-19. Sequencing was performed with immunoSEQ multiplex PCR; in TCRdb, only in-frame clones are kept and a portion is missing. Among about 300,000 clones listed, roughly 90% were seen once. Sequenced material: peripheral blood. These receptors came from a man aged 18 to 30 who had recovered from COVID-19.

This clone is a singleton in its sample. The genes are TRBV4-1 and TRBJ2-7; 7 bases are a match to TRBD2. Trimming took 1 base from V and 2 from J; bases not matched to a gene: 8. The length of the CDR3 is 16 residues. From germline, CDR1 is MGHRA and CDR2 YSYEKL. The CDR3 sequence: CASSQVVVGGTYEQYF. The CDR3 nucleotides read TGCGCCAGCAGCCAAGTGGTAGTGGGAGGGACCTACGAGCAGTACTTC.

The V and J genes are TRBV11-3 and TRBJ2-3; TRBD2 aligns across 13 bases. CDR3 size: 16 residues. Germline CDR1 SGHNT, CDR2 YENEEA. The trim removed 5 bases at V and 5 bases at J, leaving 7 bases unmatched. CDR3: CASSLTSGRVGDTQYF. The CDR3 region has the DNA TGTGCCAGCAGCCTAACTAGCGGGAGGGTTGGAGATACGCAGTATTTT.

The chain has TRBV6-5 and TRBJ1-5, with TRBD1 identical over 7 bases. From germline, CDR1 is MNHEY and CDR2 SVGAGI. The CDR3 consists of 15 residues. V was clipped by 6 bases and J by 4 bases; unmatched bases: 9. The CDR3 loop reads CASSVEMTGNQPQHF. DNA for the CDR3: TGTGCCAGCAGCGTAGAGATGACAGGGAATCAGCCCCAGCATTTT.

The chain carries TRBV6-2 or TRBV6-3 and TRBJ1-5; the match to TRBD1 covers 9 bases. With V trimmed by 2 bases and J by 6 bases, 5 bases remained unmatched. Germline CDR1 and CDR2: MNHEY and SVGEGT. The CDR3 consists of 15 residues. CDR3 loop: CASSYTGTGRQPQHF. The CDR3 region has the DNA TGTGCCAGCAGTTACACCGGGACAGGGCGTCAGCCCCAGCATTTT.

Here the CDR3 DNA reads TGTGCCAGCAGCTTATGGGTAGCGGGGAGCACAGATACGCAGTATTTT. Translated: CASSLWVAGSTDTQYF. This chain links TRBV11-3 with TRBJ2-3; 8 bases match TRBD2. CDR1 SGHNT and CDR2 YENEEA come from the germline V gene. This CDR3 contains 16 residues. The trim removed 2 bases at V and 0 bases at J, leaving 4 bases unmatched. Variable domain in full (rest from reference TRBV11-3 and TRBJ2-3): EAGVVQSPRYKIIEKKQPVAFWCNPISGHNTLYWYLQNLGQGPELLIRYENEEAVDDSQLPKDRFSAERLKGVDSTLKIQPAELGDSAVYLCASSLWVAGSTDTQYFGPGTRLTVL.

The CDR3 sequence: CASNGQGQGEKLFF. CDR3 DNA: TGTGCCAGCAACGGACAGGGTCAAGGTGAAAAACTGTTTTTT. This chain links TRBV2 with TRBJ1-4, with 8 bases lining up with TRBD1. This CDR3 has 14 amino acids. Per the germline V gene, CDR1 is SNHLY and CDR2 is FYNNEI. Trimming at V came to 7 bases and at J to 7 bases, leaving 8 bases not matched to a gene.

J is TRBJ2-7 and V is TRBV20-1; TRBD2 matches at 7 bases. The CDR3 extends over 14 amino acids. V shed 3 bases, J shed 2 bases, and the junction held 7 bases outside the gene matches. Germline V gene sequence: CDR1 DFQATT, CDR2 SNEGSKA (reference sequence). The CDR3 protein is CSASLGGSPYEQYF. The CDR3 DNA is TGCAGTGCTAGTTTGGGCGGGAGTCCCTACGAGCAGTACTTC.

This chain joins TRBV7-2 and TRBJ1-2; D is uncertain. The CDR3 has 18 residues. Trimming shortened V by 1 base and J by 2 bases, and 20 bases separated the two germline ends. Germline V CDR1 and CDR2: SGHTA, FQGNSA. The CDR3 reads CASSLESWYGNHNYGYTF. The DNA of the CDR3 is TGTGCCAGCAGCTTAGAGAGTTGGTACGGGAACCACAACTATGGCTACACCTTC.

V is TRBV19 and J is TRBJ2-3; 7 positions agree with TRBD2. Trimming removed 11 bases from V and 4 bases from J; junction bases left unmatched: 18. The CDR3 spans 16 residues. The germline gives CDR1 LNHDA, CDR2 SQIVND (reference sequence). CDR3 amino acids: CAPSHPGGWEADTQYF. In DNA form, the CDR3 reads TGTGCCCCATCGCACCCGGGAGGATGGGAGGCAGATACGCAGTATTTT.